This is a list of T cell receptor beta chains from one sample in a study of blood T cell repertoires in COVID-19. Here immunoSEQ multiplex PCR was the method, and the copy in TCRdb shows in-frame clones only, minus some. This table holds tens of thousands of clones, approximately 87% found once. Sequencing was performed on peripheral blood. These receptors came from an older woman with acute or convalescent COVID-19. CDR3s include the opening cysteine and the closing phenylalanine or tryptophan. The D gene is left open where the match is weak. Where a row states a size, it is once, few, many or the class of an expanded clone; other rows omit it.

>TRBV20-1|.|.|TRBJ1-2
CSASRGTGGFSFYGYTF
TGCAGTGCTAGTAGAGGGACGGGAGGTTTTTCTTTCTATGGCTACACCTTC
>TRBV24-1|once|.|TRBJ1-2
CATSDFGVPYGYTF
TGTGCCACCAGTGATTTCGGTGTGCCCTATGGCTACACCTTC
>TRBV2|.|.|TRBJ1-2
CASTPRDTINYGYTF
TGTGCCAGCACGCCTCGGGACACCATAAACTATGGCTACACCTTC
>TRBV14|.|TRBD1|TRBJ1-2
CASSQDSPGTGSYTF
TGTGCCAGCAGCCAAGATAGCCCCGGGACAGGGAGCTACACCTTC
>TRBV6-7|.|TRBD1|TRBJ1-2
CASRPQGTGAGDYGYTF
TGTGCCAGCAGGCCCCAAGGGACAGGGGCCGGGGACTATGGCTACACCTTC
>TRBV11-2|.|.|TRBJ2-2
CASSLDIRRTGELFF
TGTGCCAGCAGCTTAGATATCCGGCGGACCGGGGAGCTGTTTTTT
>TRBV2|.|.|TRBJ1-2
CASSNQGLDYGYTF
TGTGCCAGCAGTAATCAGGGATTGGATTATGGCTACACCTTC
>TRBV28|.|TRBD1|TRBJ1-1
CASTPTGVVAEAFF
TGTGCCAGCACCCCGACAGGGGTGGTTGCTGAAGCTTTCTTT
>TRBV29-1|few|.|TRBJ1-3
CSVGYLGRSGNTIYF
TGCAGCGTTGGGTACCTAGGGAGATCTGGAAACACCATATATTTT
>TRBV13|.|.|TRBJ1-1
CASMTNSAKNTEAFF
TGTGCCAGCATGACGAATAGCGCTAAGAACACTGAAGCTTTCTTT
>TRBV28|.|TRBD1|TRBJ1-5
CASSSTGGRGQPQHF
TGTGCCAGCAGCTCGACAGGGGGCAGAGGACAGCCCCAGCATTTT
>TRBV3-1/TRBV3-2|.|TRBD1|TRBJ1-4
CASSPQTGINEKLFF
TGTGCCAGCAGCCCTCAGACAGGGATTAATGAAAAACTGTTTTTT
>TRBV19|.|TRBD2|TRBJ2-2
CASSIVGGRVTRPGELFF
TGTGCCAGTAGTATCGTGGGAGGGAGGGTCACCCGGCCCGGGGAGCTGTTTTTT
>TRBV23-1|once|.|TRBJ2-1
CASSQTAQEESGANEQFF
TGCGCCAGCAGTCAAACCGCCCAAGAAGAATCAGGGGCCAATGAGCAGTTCTTC
>TRBV9|.|TRBD2|TRBJ2-3
CASSVAGGSTDTQYF
TGTGCCAGCAGCGTAGCGGGGGGTAGCACAGATACGCAGTATTTT
>TRBV28|.|.|TRBJ1-1
CASSLGRTEAFF
TGTGCCAGCAGTTTGGGGCGGACTGAAGCTTTCTTT
>TRBV19|.|TRBD1|TRBJ1-2
CASSVSDRGGYTF
TGTGCCAGTAGTGTCTCGGACAGGGGTGGCTACACCTTC
>TRBV5-1|.|.|TRBJ2-1
CASSLRGSDNEQFF
TGCGCCAGCAGCTTACGGGGGAGCGACAATGAGCAGTTCTTC
>TRBV4-2|.|.|TRBJ2-2
CASSQDGDSGGELFF
TGTGCCAGCAGCCAAGATGGGGACTCTGGAGGGGAGCTGTTTTTT
>TRBV5-1|.|TRBD1|TRBJ1-1
CASSWGDREHTEAFF
TGCGCCAGCAGCTGGGGGGACAGGGAGCACACTGAAGCTTTCTTT
>TRBV7-8|.|TRBD1|TRBJ2-5
CASSKQGAGETQYF
TGTGCCAGCAGCAAGCAGGGGGCGGGGGAGACCCAGTACTTC
>TRBV6-5|.|.|TRBJ1-1
CASRNRNLEAFF
TGTGCCAGCAGAAACAGGAACCTTGAAGCTTTCTTT
>TRBV29-1|.|.|TRBJ1-1
CSARRDTEAFF
TGCAGCGCTCGGAGGGACACTGAAGCTTTCTTT
>TRBV6-2/TRBV6-3|.|TRBD1|TRBJ1-5
CASSPSGGAGQPQHF
TGTGCCAGCAGTCCGTCAGGGGGCGCGGGCCAGCCCCAGCATTTT
>TRBV4-2|once|.|TRBJ1-4
CASSQEPRGSGDEKLFF
TGTGCCAGCAGCCAAGAACCCAGAGGGTCGGGCGATGAAAAACTGTTTTTT
>TRBV6-5|.|.|TRBJ1-5
CASRLGGDSNQPQHF
TGTGCCAGCAGGCTAGGGGGGGATAGCAATCAGCCCCAGCATTTT
>TRBV7-3|.|.|TRBJ2-1
CASSLNLGFNEQFF
TGTGCCAGCAGCTTAAACCTAGGTTTCAATGAGCAGTTCTTC
>TRBV6-5|.|TRBD2|TRBJ2-1
CASSSTSGSYNEQFF
TGTGCCAGCAGCTCGACTAGCGGTTCTTACAATGAGCAGTTCTTC
>TRBV18|.|TRBD1|TRBJ1-4
CASSPPGQGAGKLFF
TGTGCCAGCTCACCACCGGGACAGGGTGCAGGAAAACTGTTTTTT
>TRBV28|once|TRBD1|TRBJ1-1
CASSYRQGANTEAFF
TGTGCCAGCAGCTATAGACAGGGGGCAAACACTGAAGCTTTCTTT
>TRBV7-9|.|.|TRBJ1-1
CASSSSQGFHAFF
TGTGCCAGCAGCTCCAGTCAGGGCTTCCACGCTTTCTTT
>TRBV6-5|.|.|TRBJ1-3
CASRRTVFGGNTIYF
TGTGCCAGCAGGAGGACAGTTTTTGGCGGAAACACCATATATTTT
>TRBV6-5|.|.|TRBJ2-5
CASSSLQGRTETQYF
TGTGCCAGCAGTTCCCTCCAGGGGCGCACAGAGACCCAGTACTTC
>TRBV11-2|few|TRBD1|TRBJ2-3
CASSLDEIGTGGTDTQYF
TGTGCCAGCAGCTTAGATGAGATAGGGACAGGGGGCACAGATACGCAGTATTTT
>TRBV7-3|.|TRBD2|TRBJ2-1
CASSKGRERVQFF
TGTGCCAGCAGCAAAGGGCGGGAGAGGGTGCAGTTCTTC
>TRBV21-1|.|.|TRBJ1-5
CASSKRDSNQPQHF
TGTGCCAGCAGCAAGCGGGACAGCAATCAGCCCCAGCATTTT
>TRBV28|.|.|TRBJ2-2
CATRGGAVTGELFF
TGTGCCACCCGAGGGGGGGCGGTTACCGGGGAGCTGTTTTTT
>TRBV19|.|.|TRBJ1-5
CASSMEGRVNQPQHF
TGTGCCAGTAGTATGGAGGGAAGGGTGAATCAGCCCCAGCATTTT
>TRBV13|.|TRBD1|TRBJ1-2
CASRESGTGHYGYTF
TGTGCCAGCAGGGAATCCGGGACAGGTCACTATGGCTACACCTTC
>TRBV5-1|.|TRBD2|TRBJ2-1
CASSLERGRGGNEQFF
TGCGCCAGCAGCTTGGAGCGCGGGAGGGGAGGCAATGAGCAGTTCTTC
>TRBV11-1|.|TRBD1|TRBJ2-4
CASSLGGDRASNIQYF
TGTGCCAGCAGCTTAGGGGGCGACAGGGCCTCGAACATTCAGTACTTC
>TRBV4-2|few|.|TRBJ1-1
CASSQDRGSREAFF
TGTGCCAGCAGCCAAGATCGGGGATCAAGAGAAGCTTTCTTT
>TRBV28|.|.|TRBJ1-5
CASSFSGGINQPQHF
TGTGCCAGCAGTTTTTCCGGGGGGATCAATCAGCCCCAGCATTTT